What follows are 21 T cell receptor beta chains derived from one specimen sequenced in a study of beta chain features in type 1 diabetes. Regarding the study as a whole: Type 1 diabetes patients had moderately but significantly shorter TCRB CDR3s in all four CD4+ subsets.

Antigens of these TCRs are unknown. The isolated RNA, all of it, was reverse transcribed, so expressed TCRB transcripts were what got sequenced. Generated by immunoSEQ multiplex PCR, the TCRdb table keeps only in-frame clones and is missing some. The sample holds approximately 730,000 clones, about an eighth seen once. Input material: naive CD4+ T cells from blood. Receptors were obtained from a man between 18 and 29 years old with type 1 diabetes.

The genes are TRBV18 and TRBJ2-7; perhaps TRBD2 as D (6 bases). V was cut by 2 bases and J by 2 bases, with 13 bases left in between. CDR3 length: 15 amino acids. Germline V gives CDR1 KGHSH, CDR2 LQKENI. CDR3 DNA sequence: TGTGCCAGCTCACCAGGAGGGGCCGTCCCCTACGAGCAGTACTTC. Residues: CASSPGGAVPYEQYF.

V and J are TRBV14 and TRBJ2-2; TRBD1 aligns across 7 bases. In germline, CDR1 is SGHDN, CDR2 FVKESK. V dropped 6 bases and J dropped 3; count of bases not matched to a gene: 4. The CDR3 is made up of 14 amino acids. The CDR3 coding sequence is TGTGCCAGCAGTCAACAGGGGTACACCGGGGAGCTGTTTTTT. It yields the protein CASSQQGYTGELFF. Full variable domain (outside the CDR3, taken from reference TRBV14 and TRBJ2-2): EAGVTQFPSHSVIEKGQTVTLRCDPISGHDNLYWYRRVMGKEIKFLLHFVKESKQDESGMPNNRFLAERTGGTYSTLKVQPAELEDSGVYFCASSQQGYTGELFFGEGSRLTVL.

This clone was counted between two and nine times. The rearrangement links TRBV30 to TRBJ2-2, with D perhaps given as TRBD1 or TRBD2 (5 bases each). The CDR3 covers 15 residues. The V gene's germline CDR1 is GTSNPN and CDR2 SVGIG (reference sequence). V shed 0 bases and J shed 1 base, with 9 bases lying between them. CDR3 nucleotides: TGTGCCTGGAGTGTCGGGGCCGGGAACACCGGGGAGCTGTTTTTT. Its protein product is CAWSVGAGNTGELFF. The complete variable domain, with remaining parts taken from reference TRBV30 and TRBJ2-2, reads SQTIHQWPATLVQPVGSPLSLECTVEGTSNPNLYWYRQAAGRGLQLLFYSVGIGQISSEVPQNLSASRPQDRQFILSSKKLLLSDSGFYLCAWSVGAGNTGELFFGEGSRLTVL.

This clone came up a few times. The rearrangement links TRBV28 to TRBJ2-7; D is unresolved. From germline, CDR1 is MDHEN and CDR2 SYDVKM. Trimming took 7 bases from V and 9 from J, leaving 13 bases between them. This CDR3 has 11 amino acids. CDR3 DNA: TGTGCCAGCACCGAAGGGCGGTTGCAGTACTTC. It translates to CASTEGRLQYF.

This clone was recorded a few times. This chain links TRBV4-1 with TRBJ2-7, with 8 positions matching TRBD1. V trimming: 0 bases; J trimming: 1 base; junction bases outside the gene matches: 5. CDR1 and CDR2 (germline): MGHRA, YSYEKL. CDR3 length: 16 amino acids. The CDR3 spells CASSQESGQGSYEQYF. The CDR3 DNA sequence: TGCGCCAGCAGCCAAGAGAGCGGACAGGGTTCCTACGAGCAGTACTTC.

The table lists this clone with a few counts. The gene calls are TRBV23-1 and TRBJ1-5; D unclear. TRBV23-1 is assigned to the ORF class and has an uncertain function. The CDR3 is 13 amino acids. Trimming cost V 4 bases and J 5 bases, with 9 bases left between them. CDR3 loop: CASSRSRHQPQHF. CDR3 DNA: TGCGCCAGCAGTCGGTCCCGCCATCAGCCCCAGCATTTT.

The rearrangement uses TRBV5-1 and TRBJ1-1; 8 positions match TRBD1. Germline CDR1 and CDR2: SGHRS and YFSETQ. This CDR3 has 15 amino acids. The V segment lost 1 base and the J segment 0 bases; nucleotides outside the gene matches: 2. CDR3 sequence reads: CASSLPTGVNTEAFF. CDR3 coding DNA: TGCGCCAGCAGCTTGCCGACAGGGGTGAACACTGAAGCTTTCTTT.

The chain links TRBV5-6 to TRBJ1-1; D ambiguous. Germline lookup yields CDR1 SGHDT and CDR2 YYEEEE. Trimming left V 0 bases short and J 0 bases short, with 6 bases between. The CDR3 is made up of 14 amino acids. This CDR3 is CASSLGGVNTEAFF. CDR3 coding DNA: TGTGCCAGCAGCTTGGGTGGGGTGAACACTGAAGCTTTCTTT.

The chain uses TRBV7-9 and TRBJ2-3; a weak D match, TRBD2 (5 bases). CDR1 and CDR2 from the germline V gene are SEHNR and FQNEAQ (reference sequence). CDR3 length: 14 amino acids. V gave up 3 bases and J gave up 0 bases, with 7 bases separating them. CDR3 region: CASSFGLSTDTQYF. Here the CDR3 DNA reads TGTGCCAGCAGCTTCGGACTGAGCACAGATACGCAGTATTTT.

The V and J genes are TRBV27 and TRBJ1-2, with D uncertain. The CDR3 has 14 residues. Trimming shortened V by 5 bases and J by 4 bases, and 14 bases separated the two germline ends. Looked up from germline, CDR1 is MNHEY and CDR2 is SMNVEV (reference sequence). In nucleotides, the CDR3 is TGTGCCAGCAGTGACCGTCGGGATCTCTATGGCTACACCTTC. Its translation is CASSDRRDLYGYTF.

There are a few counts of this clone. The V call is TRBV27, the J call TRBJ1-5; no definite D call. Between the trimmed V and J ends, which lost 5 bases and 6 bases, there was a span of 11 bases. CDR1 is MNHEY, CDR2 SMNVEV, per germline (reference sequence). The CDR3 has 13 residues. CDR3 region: CASSPGESQPQHF. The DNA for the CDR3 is TGTGCCAGCAGTCCCGGGGAGAGTCAGCCCCAGCATTTT.

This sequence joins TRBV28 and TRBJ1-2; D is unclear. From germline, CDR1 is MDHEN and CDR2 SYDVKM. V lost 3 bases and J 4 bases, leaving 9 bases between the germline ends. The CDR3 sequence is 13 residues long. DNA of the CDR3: TGTGCCAGCAGTTTGTGGCAGTTCTATGGCTACACCTTC. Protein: CASSLWQFYGYTF.

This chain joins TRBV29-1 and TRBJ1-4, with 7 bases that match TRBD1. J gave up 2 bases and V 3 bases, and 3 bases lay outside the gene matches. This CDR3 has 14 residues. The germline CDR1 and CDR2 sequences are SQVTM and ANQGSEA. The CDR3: CSVDVQGTNEKLFF. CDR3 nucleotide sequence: TGCAGCGTTGATGTACAGGGGACTAATGAAAAACTGTTTTTT. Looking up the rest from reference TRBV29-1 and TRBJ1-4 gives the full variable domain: SAVISQKPSRDICQRGTSLTIQCQVDSQVTMMFWYRQQPGQSLTLIATANQGSEATYESGFVIDKFPISRPNLTFSTLTVSNMSPEDSSIYLCSVDVQGTNEKLFFGSGTQLSVL.

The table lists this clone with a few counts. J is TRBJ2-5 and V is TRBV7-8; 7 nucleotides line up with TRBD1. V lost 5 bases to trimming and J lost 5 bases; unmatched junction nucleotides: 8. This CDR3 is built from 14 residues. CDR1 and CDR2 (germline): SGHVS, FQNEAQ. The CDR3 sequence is CASSPTGVRETQYF. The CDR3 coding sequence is TGTGCCAGCAGCCCTACAGGGGTCAGGGAGACCCAGTACTTC. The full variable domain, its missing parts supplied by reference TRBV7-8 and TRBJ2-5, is GAGVSQSPRYKVAKRGQDVALRCDPISGHVSLFWYQQALGQGPEFLTYFQNEAQLDKSGLPSDRFFAERPEGSVSTLKIQRTQQEDSAVYLCASSPTGVRETQYFGPGTRLLVL.

The CDR3 reads CASSLGLGGLNEQFF. The CDR3 coding sequence is TGTGCCAGCAGTTTAGGATTGGGTGGCCTCAATGAGCAGTTCTTC. The V call is TRBV28, the J call TRBJ2-1; D ambiguous. Trimming stripped 2 bases from V and 6 bases from J, with 14 bases between. CDR1 and CDR2 from the germline V gene are MDHEN and SYDVKM. The CDR3 consists of 15 residues.

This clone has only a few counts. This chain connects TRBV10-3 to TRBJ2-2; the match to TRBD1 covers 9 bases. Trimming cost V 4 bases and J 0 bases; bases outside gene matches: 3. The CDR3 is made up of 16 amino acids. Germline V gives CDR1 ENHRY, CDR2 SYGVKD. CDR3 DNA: TGTGCCATCAGTGTGGGGACAGGGACGAACACCGGGGAGCTGTTTTTT. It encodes CAISVGTGTNTGELFF.

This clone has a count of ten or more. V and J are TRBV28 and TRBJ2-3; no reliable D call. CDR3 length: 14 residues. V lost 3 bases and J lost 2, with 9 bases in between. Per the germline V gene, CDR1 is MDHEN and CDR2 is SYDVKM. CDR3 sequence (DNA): TGTGCCAGCAGTTTCGGCAGGCACACAGATACGCAGTATTTT. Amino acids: CASSFGRHTDTQYF.

CDR3 nucleotides: TGTGCCAGCAGCCGACAGGGTGGGGAGACCCAGTACTTC. Translation: CASSRQGGETQYF. This rearrangement joins TRBV11-3 to TRBJ2-5; 7 positions match TRBD1. The germline V gene has CDR1 SGHNT and CDR2 YENEEA. The ends lost 5 bases at V and 5 bases at J; junction bases unmatched: 5. There are 13 residues in the CDR3.

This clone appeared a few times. This chain's CDR3 is CASSLGVRQARYGYTF. The CDR3 region has the DNA TGTGCCAGCAGCTTAGGTGTTCGGCAGGCTCGCTATGGCTACACCTTC. The chain carries TRBV11-2 and TRBJ1-2; D remains unclear. Deletions cut 1 base from V and 4 bases from J, with 16 bases between. CDR3 size: 16 residues. Germline assignment: CDR1 SGHAT and CDR2 FQNNGV.

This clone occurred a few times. The CDR3 DNA reads TGTGCCAGCAGCGTCGAGGCAGGATCTGGCTACACCTTC. Protein sequence: CASSVEAGSGYTF. The V gene is TRBV9, the J gene TRBJ1-2; no clear D gene. The ends were cut back, 2 bases at V and 7 bases at J, with 12 bases in the middle. CDR1 is SGDLS and CDR2 is YYNGEE in the germline V gene. The CDR3 is 13 residues long. Supplemented by reference TRBV9 and TRBJ1-2, the full variable domain reads DSGVTQTPKHLITATGQRVTLRCSPRSGDLSVYWYQQSLDQGLQFLIQYYNGEERAKGNILERFSAQQFPDLHSELNLSSLELGDSALYFCASSVEAGSGYTFGSGTRLTVV.

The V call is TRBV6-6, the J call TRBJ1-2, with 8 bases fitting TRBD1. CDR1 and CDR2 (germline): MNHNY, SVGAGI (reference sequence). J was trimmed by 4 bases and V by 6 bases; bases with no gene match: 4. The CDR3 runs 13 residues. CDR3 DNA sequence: TGTGCCAGCAGGTCGGGACAGGTCTATGGCTACACCTTC. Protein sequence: CASRSGQVYGYTF.